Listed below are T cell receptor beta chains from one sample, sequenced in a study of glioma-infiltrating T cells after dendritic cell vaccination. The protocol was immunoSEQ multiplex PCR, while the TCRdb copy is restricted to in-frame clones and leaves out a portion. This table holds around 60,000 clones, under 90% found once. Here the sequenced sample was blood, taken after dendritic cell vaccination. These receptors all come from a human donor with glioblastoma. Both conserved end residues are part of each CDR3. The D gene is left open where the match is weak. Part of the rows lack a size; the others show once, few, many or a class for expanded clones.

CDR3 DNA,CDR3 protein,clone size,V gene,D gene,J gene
TGCGCCAGCAGCTTGGGACAGGCTCCCTACGAGCAGTACTTC,CASSLGQAPYEQYF,NA,TRBV5-1,NA,TRBJ2-7
TGCGCCAGCAGCTCTGACAGGGGGCCGAACACTGAAGCTTTCTTT,CASSSDRGPNTEAFF,once,TRBV5-1,TRBD1,TRBJ1-1
TGTGCCAGCAGCTTAATAACTTCGGGCACCGGGGAGCTGTTTTTT,CASSLITSGTGELFF,once,TRBV7-2,NA,TRBJ2-2
TGTGCCAGCAGCTTGGGGACAGCTTGGCCGGGGCAGTACTTC,CASSLGTAWPGQYF,NA,TRBV5-5,NA,TRBJ2-7
TGCGCCAGCAGGAGGTACGGGACAGCCTTCACAGATACGCAGTATTTT,CASRRYGTAFTDTQYF,NA,TRBV5-1,TRBD1,TRBJ2-3
TGTGCCAGCAGTGACTCGAGGGTAGCGGGGGAAAATGAGCAGTTCTTC,CASSDSRVAGENEQFF,few,TRBV6-4,TRBD2,TRBJ2-1
TGCGCCAGCAGCCCCTTGACAGACGCGAACACCGGGGAGCTGTTTTTT,CASSPLTDANTGELFF,NA,TRBV5-1,NA,TRBJ2-2
TGTGCCAGCAGGTCCATAGATTCACCCCTCCACTTT,CASRSIDSPLHF,NA,TRBV28,NA,TRBJ1-6
TGTGCCAGTACCCCGGGGGGGGTTAAAGGAAAACTGTTTTTT,CASTPGGVKGKLFF,NA,TRBV19,NA,TRBJ1-4
TGTGCCACCCGACGGACAGCGAACACCGGGGAGCTGTTTTTT,CATRRTANTGELFF,NA,TRBV7-3,NA,TRBJ2-2
TGTGCCACCAGCATCCAGGATCAGCCCCAGCATTTT,CATSIQDQPQHF,NA,TRBV15,NA,TRBJ1-5
TGTGCCAGTAGTATAGTCCCCTCTGCTTCGGGTGAAAAACTGTTTTTT,CASSIVPSASGEKLFF,NA,TRBV19,NA,TRBJ1-4
TGTGCCAGCTCACCTCAGGGGGTGGATTCACCCCTCCACTTT,CASSPQGVDSPLHF,NA,TRBV18,TRBD1,TRBJ1-6
TGTGCCAGCTCCCTCAGGGTGCGGCAAGAGACCCAGTACTTC,CASSLRVRQETQYF,NA,TRBV18,NA,TRBJ2-5
TGTGCCAGCTCAACCTATACCGACCAAGAGACCCAGTACTTC,CASSTYTDQETQYF,NA,TRBV18,NA,TRBJ2-5
TGTGCCAGCAGCTTAGCCGGGACAGGGGGCTACGAGCAGTACTTC,CASSLAGTGGYEQYF,NA,TRBV7-2,TRBD1,TRBJ2-7
TGTGCCAGCAGTTTCACAGGGGAGCCGACCCAGTACTTC,CASSFTGEPTQYF,few,TRBV28,TRBD1,TRBJ2-5
TGTGCCATCAGTGACGATGAAAGCTCCTACGAGCAGTACTTC,CAISDDESSYEQYF,NA,TRBV10-3,NA,TRBJ2-7
TGTGCCAGTAACCCGACAGGGTTTGGCTACACCTTC,CASNPTGFGYTF,NA,TRBV19,TRBD1,TRBJ1-2
TGCGCCAGCAGCTCCGGACAGGGGATAGGGCCTAGCACAGATACGCAGTATTTT,CASSSGQGIGPSTDTQYF,NA,TRBV5-1,TRBD1,TRBJ2-3